This TCR beta chain was observed in a study of blood T cell repertoires in COVID-19. Here immunoSEQ multiplex PCR was the method, and the copy in TCRdb shows in-frame clones only, minus some. The sample shows under 350,000 clones, roughly 89% of them seen only once. The CDR3 consists of 14 residues. Per germline, CDR1 SGHTA and CDR2 FQGNSA. Between the trimmed V and J ends, which lost 5 bases and 4 bases, there was a span of 12 bases. Sample: peripheral blood. This TCR was recovered from a man aged 50 to 59 with acute or convalescent COVID-19. The chain combines TRBV7-2 with TRBJ2-1; D possibly corresponds to TRBD2 (5 bases). CDR3: CASSDYFSYNEQFF. The CDR3 coding sequence is TGTGCCAGCAGCGACTACTTTTCTTACAATGAGCAGTTCTTC.